This T cell receptor (beta chain) was retrieved from a study of T cell responses to AZD1222 COVID-19 vaccine. In the case of this clone: The antigen remains unidentified.

The assay was immunoSEQ multiplex PCR, and TCRdb's table has in-frame clones only and misses some. The sample includes around 100,000 clones, around 94% of them seen just once. Points from the study as a whole: Baseline antibody screening turned up just six seropositive AZD1222 recipients.

Sequencing was performed on peripheral blood, taken on day 0 of AZD1222 vaccination. This clonotype was sampled from an adult in good health.

The CDR3, as DNA: TGTGCCAGCAGACCCGGGCCGGGCAGCTACGAGCAGTACTTC. Its translation: CASRPGPGSYEQYF. The chain carries TRBV27 and TRBJ2-7; D is uncertain. Trimming took off 6 bases at V and 3 bases at J, with 15 bases between the two ends. CDR3 size: 14 residues. Germline V gives CDR1 MNHEY, CDR2 SMNVEV (reference sequence).